This T cell receptor (beta chain) came from a study of blood T cells in healthy people across ages. This CDR3 has 13 amino acids. CDR1 and CDR2 (germline): MRHNA, SNTAGT. PCR was performed a second time for about 7 to 12 cycles using a sample-barcoded 5' primer and a J-beta primer mix. TCRdb redid the calling of the 5' RACE reads with MiXCR, one entry per CDR3 protein. The profile shows 1.5 million to 2 million distinct CDR3 sequences, about 39% of them singletons. Worth noting for this clonotype: Its specificity is unknown. One end of the junction does not line up with germline, which may come from a read error.

Study-wide points: Total diversity from one million sequenced T cells was likely underestimated. Expanded clonotype changes were possibly confounded by unknown donor CMV status. Per million T cells, TCR beta diversity dropped roughly linearly as age increased.

The chain employs TRBV6-4 and TRBJ1-1, with TRBD1 as a possible D gene (5 bases). The origin of this receptor is a human donor in good health. The sample consisted of blood. The CDR3 region has the DNA TGTGCCAGCAGTGACCTCTCAGGGACTGAGGCTTTCTTT. Translating gives CASSDLSGTEAFF.